This T cell receptor beta chain is drawn from a study of OX40 agonist ivuxolimab in advanced cancers. This clone was seen only once. The table came from immunoSEQ multiplex PCR; TCRdb's copy has only in-frame clones and leaves some out. The table lists 90,000 to 130,000 clones, 75% to 95% of them singletons. The CDR3 runs to 15 residues. This sequence was found in an adult with an advanced solid tumor such as melanoma, head and neck, liver or kidney cancer. The V and J genes are TRBV12-2 and TRBJ2-1; the table gives TRBD2 as D, unverified against the DNA. TRBV12-2 is labeled a pseudogene. The starting material was CD4+ or CD8+ T cells sorted from blood, obtained in a trial of the OX40 agonist ivuxolimab. CDR3 sequence reads: CASLGRRGILNEQFF. The CDR3 DNA is TGTGCAAGTCTAGGGAGGCGGGGGATTCTTAATGAGCAGTTCTTC.